The source of this T cell receptor (beta chain) is a study of cytomegalovirus exposure and HLA in healthy donors. Study overall: The roughly 130 validation repertoires used the same platform as the approximately 700 first-cohort repertoires (as reported by a later analysis).

Only in-frame clones appear in the TCRdb table, and some are missing; sequencing was by immunoSEQ multiplex PCR. Here the sample spans tens of thousands of clones, just under 95% being singletons. V lost 5 bases and J lost 4; bases outside the gene matches: 9. Per the germline V gene, CDR1 is SGHTA and CDR2 is FQGNSA. The CDR3 loop spans 16 amino acids. This clone was seen only a few times. This sequence originates from a man aged 18 to 35 in good health and CMV-seronegative. The sequencing sample was made of PBMCs. This chain joins TRBV7-2 and TRBJ2-1, with 9 bases aligning to TRBD2. The CDR3 DNA reads TGTGCCAGCAGCCGTAGCGGGAGTCTCCGGTACAATGAGCAGTTCTTC. It is translated as CASSRSGSLRYNEQFF.